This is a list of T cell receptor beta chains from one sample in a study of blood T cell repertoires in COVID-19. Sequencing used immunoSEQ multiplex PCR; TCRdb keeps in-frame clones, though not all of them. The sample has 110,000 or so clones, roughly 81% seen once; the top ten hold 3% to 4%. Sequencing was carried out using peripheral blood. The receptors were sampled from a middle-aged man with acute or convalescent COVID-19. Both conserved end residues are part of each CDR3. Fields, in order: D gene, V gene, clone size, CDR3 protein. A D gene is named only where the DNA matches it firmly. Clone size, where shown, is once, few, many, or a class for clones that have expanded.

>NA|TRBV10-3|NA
CAIMSGVTDTQYF
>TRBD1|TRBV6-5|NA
CASRTTGVDTGELFF
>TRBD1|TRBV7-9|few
CASSRPDRGAGYTF
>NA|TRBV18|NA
CASLALSGANVLTF
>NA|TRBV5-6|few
CASTSPGEPQHF
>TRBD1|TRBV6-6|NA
CASRDLGQQGTEAFF
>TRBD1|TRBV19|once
CASSSIQGPSYNEQFF
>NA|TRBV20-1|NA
CSAKPLAEQYF
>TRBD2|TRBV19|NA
CATSPGLAGEILRTDTQYF
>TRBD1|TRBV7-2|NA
CASSLARTGDQPQHF
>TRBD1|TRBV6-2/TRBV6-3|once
CASSYPSGQGAPYYGYTF
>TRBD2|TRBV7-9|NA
CASSSGLVADTQYF
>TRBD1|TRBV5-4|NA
CASSFGYGTDTDTQYF
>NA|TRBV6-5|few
CASSYDRKYYEQYF
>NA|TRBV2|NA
CASRGTGGVSYNEQFF
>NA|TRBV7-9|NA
CASSRGGGGIYEQYF
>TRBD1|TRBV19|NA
CASSNRQGQAFF
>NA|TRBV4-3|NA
CASSQDRFQGKNTGELFF
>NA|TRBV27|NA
CASSRSGVTYEQYF
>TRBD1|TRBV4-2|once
CASSQRTGNGNTIYF
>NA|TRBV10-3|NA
CAIKSGVSYNEQFF
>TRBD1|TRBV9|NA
CASSVAGTVYEQYF
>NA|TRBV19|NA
CASSISGGASYEQYF
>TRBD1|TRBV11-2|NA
CASSKTGNSGELFF
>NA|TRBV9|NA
CASSVAGEAYNEQFF
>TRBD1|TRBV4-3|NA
CASSPSQQGLQPQHF
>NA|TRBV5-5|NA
CASSLGVSQVDTQYF
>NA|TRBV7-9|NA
CASRVGSGHSYNEQFF
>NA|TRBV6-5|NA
CASRGGQSYEQYF
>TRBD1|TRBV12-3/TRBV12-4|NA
CASSRDSYEQYF
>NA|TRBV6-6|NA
CASSYSGGNYGYTF
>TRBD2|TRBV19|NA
CARSGQALAGAPPRDTQYF
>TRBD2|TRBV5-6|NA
CASSHGTSGADTQYF
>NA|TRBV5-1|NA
CASSYDIVDSPLHF
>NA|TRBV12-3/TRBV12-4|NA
CASSFVFADTQYF
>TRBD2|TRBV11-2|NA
CASSSTSGVPDTQYF
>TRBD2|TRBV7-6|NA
CASSLAGGLINTGELFF
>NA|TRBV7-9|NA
CASSLPLGSLSLNNQPQHF
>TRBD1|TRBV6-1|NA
CASSERPGQGANQPQHF
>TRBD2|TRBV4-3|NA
CASSQEVWRGGYNEQFF
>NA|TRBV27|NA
CASSRPGETQYF
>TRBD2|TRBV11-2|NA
CASSLVVLAGGNNEQFF